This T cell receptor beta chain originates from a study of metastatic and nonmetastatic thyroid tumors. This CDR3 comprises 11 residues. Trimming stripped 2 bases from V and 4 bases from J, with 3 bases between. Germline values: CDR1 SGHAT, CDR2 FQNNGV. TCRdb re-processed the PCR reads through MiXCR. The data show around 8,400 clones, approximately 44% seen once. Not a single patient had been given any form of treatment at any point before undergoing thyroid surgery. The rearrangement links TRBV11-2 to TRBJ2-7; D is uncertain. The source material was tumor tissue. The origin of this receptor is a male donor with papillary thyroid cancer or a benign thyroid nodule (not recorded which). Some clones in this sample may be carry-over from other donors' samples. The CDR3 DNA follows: TGTGCCAGCAGCTTAATTTACGAGCAGTACTTC. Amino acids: CASSLIYEQYF.